Following are 17 T cell receptor beta chains from one sample sequenced in a study of technical replicates of blood from several donors. The table came from immunoSEQ multiplex PCR; TCRdb's copy has only in-frame clones and leaves some out. The sample lists tens of thousands of clones; over 75% were seen once. The sample was T cells isolated from PBMCs. The receptor set was obtained from a human donor in good health.

The chain combines TRBV6-7 with TRBJ2-3; possibly TRBD2 for D (6 bases). TRBV6-7 is labeled an ORF, and its function is uncertain. Trimming removed 6 bases from V and 2 bases from J, with 18 bases in between. The CDR3 runs 16 residues. The CDR3 loop reads CASRVGGPLITDTQYF. The DNA for the CDR3 is TGTGCCAGCAGGGTGGGAGGCCCGTTAATCACAGATACGCAGTATTTT.

This CDR3 reads CASSQGRGPATEAFF. The CDR3 nucleotides are TGTGCCAGCAGCCAGGGCAGGGGGCCGGCCACTGAAGCTTTCTTT. This rearrangement joins TRBV7-2 to TRBJ1-1; 8 bases agree with TRBD1. The CDR3 covers 15 residues. Germline CDR1 is SGHTA and CDR2 is FQGNSA. Germline trimming cut 5 bases from V and 4 bases from J; bases unmatched to any gene: 9.

The chain is built from TRBV5-1 and TRBJ2-1; possibly TRBD2 for D (5 bases). The CDR3 length is 16 residues. Germline CDR1 reads SGHRS; CDR2 reads YFSETQ. V was clipped by 0 bases and J by 5 bases, with 15 bases between them. The DNA for the CDR3 is TGCGCCAGCAGCTTGGTTGGTACAGCGGACGACAATGAGCAGTTCTTC. Amino acids: CASSLVGTADDNEQFF.

The gene calls are TRBV4-1 and TRBJ2-7; tentative D call: TRBD2 (6 bases). The CDR3 is 15 amino acids. The V and J ends lost 3 bases and 1 base respectively, with 13 bases between them. The V gene's germline CDR1 is MGHRA and CDR2 YSYEKL. The CDR3: CASSQSGSGSYEQYF. The CDR3 nucleotides read TGCGCCAGCAGCCAGTCCGGGAGCGGGTCCTACGAGCAGTACTTC.

V gene TRBV27 combines with J gene TRBJ2-3, with D perhaps TRBD1 (5 bases). Germline CDR1 MNHEY, CDR2 SMNVEV (reference sequence). The CDR3 is 14 residues long. Trimming took 2 bases from V and 5 from J, leaving 11 bases between them. CDR3 protein: CASSLPNRGDTQYF. The CDR3 DNA is TGTGCCAGCAGTTTACCTAATAGGGGAGATACGCAGTATTTT.

The V call is TRBV5-4, the J call TRBJ2-1; TRBD2 aligns across 8 bases. This CDR3 contains 17 residues. The ends lost 4 bases at V and 4 bases at J; junction bases unmatched: 13. Germline-derived CDR1 and CDR2 are SGHNT and YYREEE (reference sequence). The CDR3 DNA reads TGTGCCAGCAGCCCCCAAGCGGGAGCCAGCCTATACAATGAGCAGTTCTTC. It specifies CASSPQAGASLYNEQFF.

The chain uses TRBV18 and TRBJ2-2; 10 nucleotides agree with TRBD2. Germline V lookup: CDR1 KGHSH, CDR2 LQKENI. The trim removed 2 bases at V and 6 bases at J, leaving 6 bases unmatched. This CDR3 contains 16 residues. The CDR3 loop is CASSPYASGRAGELFF. The CDR3 nucleotides read TGTGCCAGCTCACCATACGCTAGCGGGAGAGCCGGGGAGCTGTTTTTT.

This rearrangement joins TRBV5-4 to TRBJ2-7, with D perhaps matching TRBD2 (5 bases). The germline CDR1 and CDR2 sequences are SGHNT and YYREEE (reference sequence). CDR3 size: 16 residues. Deletions cut 3 bases from V and 0 bases from J, with 16 bases between. CDR3 nucleotide sequence: TGTGCCAGCAGCTGGTGGCTCGCGGGCCGCTCCTACGAGCAGTACTTC. The encoded protein is CASSWWLAGRSYEQYF.

This chain links TRBV21-1 with TRBJ2-7; no DNA check was done on the table's D call, TRBD2. TRBV21-1 has pseudogene status. This CDR3 comprises 18 residues. CDR3 in amino acids: CASSSQGTSGFDSYEQYF. CDR3 in DNA: TGTGCCAGCAGCTCCCAAGGGACTAGCGGGTTCGACTCCTACGAGCAGTACTTC.

The CDR3 reads CASSLDSGNGQPQHF. For the CDR3, the DNA is TGTGCCAGCAGCTTAGATTCCGGGAACGGTCAGCCCCAGCATTTT. The V call is TRBV11-2, the J call TRBJ1-5, with D uncertain. Germline V gene data show CDR1 as SGHAT and CDR2 as FQNNGV. V was shortened by 0 bases and J by 6 bases, with 12 bases between the two germline ends. CDR3 length: 15 amino acids.

This clone was seen once. The chain has TRBV11-3 and TRBJ2-5; 8 bases map to TRBD2. Germline CDR1 reads SGHNT; CDR2 reads YENEEA. The trim removed 4 bases at V and 5 bases at J, leaving 12 bases unmatched. The CDR3 is 16 amino acids. This CDR3 reads CASSSRSGSNHETQYF. The CDR3 bases are TGTGCCAGCAGCTCCAGGAGCGGGAGTAATCACGAGACCCAGTACTTC.

V is TRBV28 and J is TRBJ2-1; D possibly corresponds to TRBD2 (5 bases). From germline, CDR1 is MDHEN and CDR2 SYDVKM. Trimming took 3 bases from V and 5 from J, leaving 14 bases between them. The CDR3 loop spans 15 amino acids. This CDR3 reads CASSFRRYGDNEQFF. The CDR3 DNA is TGTGCCAGCAGTTTTAGGCGGTACGGGGACAATGAGCAGTTCTTC.

V gene TRBV14 combines with J gene TRBJ2-7; 12 positions match TRBD2. This CDR3 is 15 amino acids long. Germline V lookup: CDR1 SGHDN, CDR2 FVKESK. V lost 3 bases to trimming and J lost 4 bases; unmatched junction nucleotides: 4. The CDR3 nucleotides are TGTGCCAGCAGCCAGGGGACTAGCGGGTTTTACGAGCAGTACTTC. Amino acids: CASSQGTSGFYEQYF. Full variable domain (missing parts from reference TRBV14 and TRBJ2-7): EAGVTQFPSHSVIEKGQTVTLRCDPISGHDNLYWYRRVMGKEIKFLLHFVKESKQDESGMPNNRFLAERTGGTYSTLKVQPAELEDSGVYFCASSQGTSGFYEQYFGPGTRLTVT.

The genes are TRBV11-3 and TRBJ2-5; 7 bases align to TRBD2. This CDR3 contains 16 residues. CDR1 is SGHNT and CDR2 is YENEEA in the germline V gene. V was clipped by 2 bases and J by 1 base; unmatched bases: 7. CDR3 sequence reads: CASSLIFGTTQETQYF. In nucleotides, the CDR3 is TGTGCCAGCAGCTTAATCTTTGGGACTACCCAAGAGACCCAGTACTTC.

The chain recombines TRBV5-1 with TRBJ2-3; 10 bases are a match to TRBD2. From germline, CDR1 is SGHRS and CDR2 YFSETQ. CDR3 length: 15 residues. The V and J ends lost 4 bases and 3 bases, in that order; junction bases with no gene match: 5. The CDR3: CASSLGLAATDTQYF. Written as DNA, the CDR3 is TGCGCCAGCAGCCTTGGACTAGCGGCTACAGATACGCAGTATTTT. Together with reference TRBV5-1 and TRBJ2-3, the CDR3 gives the full variable domain: KAGVTQTPRYLIKTRGQQVTLSCSPISGHRSVSWYQQTPGQGLQFLFEYFSETQRNKGNFPGRFSGRQFSNSRSEMNVSTLELGDSALYLCASSLGLAATDTQYFGPGTRLTVL.

This clone showed up just a few times. The chain joins TRBV7-9 to TRBJ1-1, with TRBD1 as a possible D gene (5 bases). V lost 5 bases, J lost 1 base, and 11 bases lay in between. The CDR3 totals 14 residues. The V gene's germline CDR1 is SEHNR and CDR2 FQNEAQ (reference sequence). CDR3 amino acids: CASSPLDRNTEAFF. CDR3 in DNA: TGTGCCAGCAGCCCCCTTGACAGGAACACTGAAGCTTTCTTT.

Only one count was recorded for this clone. The genes are TRBV27 and TRBJ1-2, with D hard to call. V was clipped by 4 bases and J by 4 bases, with 7 bases between them. Looked up from germline, CDR1 is MNHEY and CDR2 is SMNVEV (reference sequence). The CDR3 extends over 12 amino acids. DNA of the CDR3: TGTGCCAGCAGTTCGGGAATCTATGGCTACACCTTC. Translated, it gives CASSSGIYGYTF.